The rows below give T cell receptor beta chains drawn from one sample of a study of glioma-infiltrating T cells. TCRdb re-called the multiplex PCR reads through MiXCR, storing one row per CDR3 protein. The table shows 90,000 or so distinct CDR3 sequences, with approximately 39% occurring only once. The sample comprised glioma tissue, nonneoplastic brain tissue, or PBMCs (not recorded which). The receptors come from a human donor with low-grade glioma or glioblastoma, undergoing nonglioma brain surgery, or in good health (not recorded which). Both conserved end residues are part of each CDR3. The D gene is left open where the match is weak. Size is stated for part of the rows, as once, few or many counts, or as a class when the clone is expanded.

V gene	clone size	D gene	J gene	CDR3 DNA	CDR3 protein
TRBV20-1	many	NA	TRBJ2-1	TGCAGTGCTAGAGGTCGGGGGCGGGGGAACGGCAATGAGCAGTTCTTC	CSARGRGRGNGNEQFF
TRBV10-3	many	TRBD1	TRBJ1-1	TGTGCCATCAGTGAGCGGACAGGGGGGAACACTGAAGCTTTCTTT	CAISERTGGNTEAFF
TRBV15	NA	TRBD1	TRBJ1-5	TGTGCCACCAGAATACCCCGGGACAGGGGGCCTGATACGCAGCATTTT	CATRIPRDRGPDTQHF
TRBV5-6	many	TRBD1	TRBJ1-5	TGTGCCAGCAGCCGCCTCTCCGGGACAGGGGATCAGCCCCAGCATTTT	CASSRLSGTGDQPQHF
TRBV6-1	many	TRBD1	TRBJ2-1	TGTGCCAGCAGTGACCACAGGGGTTCGTACAATGAGCAGTTCTTC	CASSDHRGSYNEQFF
TRBV11-2	NA	NA	TRBJ2-2	TGTGCCAGCAGCCGACACACCGGGTGGCTGTTTTTT	CASSRHTGWLFF
TRBV25-1	many	NA	TRBJ2-1	TGTGCCAGCACTAGACTAGGTGAGCAGTTCTTC	CASTRLGEQFF
TRBV19	many	TRBD2	TRBJ2-5	TGTGCCAGTATCCCAAATGGAGCGGGAAAAGAGACCCAGTACTTC	CASIPNGAGKETQYF
TRBV6-2/TRBV6-3	NA	NA	TRBJ1-1	TGTGCCAGCAGTTACTCGGGGGGCGGGTCTGAAGCTTTCTTT	CASSYSGGGSEAFF
TRBV24-1	many	NA	TRBJ2-3	TGTGCCACCAGTGTGGCAGGCGGAAGCACAGATACGCAGTATTTT	CATSVAGGSTDTQYF
TRBV6-6	many	NA	TRBJ2-1	TGTGCCAGCAGTTACTCACCGGGAAGCTCCTACAATGAGCAGTTCTTC	CASSYSPGSSYNEQFF
TRBV3-1	many	NA	TRBJ2-2	TGTGCCAGCAGCCAGGGGGACCCGACCGGGGAGCTGTTTTTT	CASSQGDPTGELFF
TRBV6-1	many	NA	TRBJ1-1	TGTGCCAGCAGTGAGATAACACCAACGAAAGAAGCTTTCTTT	CASSEITPTKEAFF
TRBV28	many	NA	TRBJ2-4	TGTGCCAGCAGTTTCGACAGTTCCTTACTAGCCAAAAACATTCAGTACTTC	CASSFDSSLLAKNIQYF
TRBV7-9	NA	NA	TRBJ2-5	TGTGCCAGCAGCCCTCCGGGGTGGTCCACAGAGACCCAGTACTTC	CASSPPGWSTETQYF
TRBV27	many	NA	TRBJ2-1	TGTGCCAGCAGCCGAGGAGCTTCCTCCTACAATGAGCAGTTCTTC	CASSRGASSYNEQFF
TRBV14	few	NA	TRBJ2-6	TGTGCCAGCAGCCTACAATACGGCTCTGGGGCCAACGTCCTGACTTTC	CASSLQYGSGANVLTF
TRBV29-1	many	NA	TRBJ1-2	TGCAGCGTTGAAGAGGCAGAGGGTAAGGATGGCTACACCTTC	CSVEEAEGKDGYTF
TRBV20-1	many	NA	TRBJ1-1	TGCAGTGCTAGACCCCCCGGCCTGAACACTGAAGCTTTCTTT	CSARPPGLNTEAFF
TRBV6-2/TRBV6-3	NA	TRBD1	TRBJ1-1	TGTGCCGGCAACACCGGGACAGAAACTGAAGCTTTCTTT	CAGNTGTETEAFF
TRBV28	NA	NA	TRBJ1-5	TGTGCCATCAGCGGTGGACCGGATAGCAATCAGCCCCAGCATTTT	CAISGGPDSNQPQHF
TRBV7-3	NA	NA	TRBJ2-2	TGTGCCAGCAGTAATAGGAACACCGGGGAGCTGTTTTTT	CASSNRNTGELFF
TRBV6-1	NA	NA	TRBJ2-4	TGTGCCAGCAGAGAACGGGACGGAAACATTCAGTACTTC	CASRERDGNIQYF
TRBV7-6	NA	NA	TRBJ1-5	TGTGCCAGCAGTTTAGTAACAGGGTCCAATCGGCCCCAGCATTTT	CASSLVTGSNRPQHF
TRBV9	few	NA	TRBJ2-1	TGTGCCAGCAGCGGAGGGAGACAGTTGCTCTCCTACAATGAGCAGTTCTTC	CASSGGRQLLSYNEQFF
TRBV6-1	many	NA	TRBJ2-1	TGTGCCAGCAGTTATGGGCGGGTTGAGCAGTTCTTC	CASSYGRVEQFF
TRBV28	NA	NA	TRBJ2-5	TGTGCCAGCAATTTAGGAGAGACCCAGTACTTC	CASNLGETQYF
TRBV6-6	many	TRBD2	TRBJ2-3	TGTGCCAGCAGTTACCGGACTAGCGGAACAGATACGCAGTATTTT	CASSYRTSGTDTQYF
TRBV29-1	NA	NA	TRBJ2-1	TGCAGCATTGGCCTAGCGAGAGGGGACAATGAGCAGTTCTTC	CSIGLARGDNEQFF
TRBV20-1	NA	NA	TRBJ2-1	TGCAGTTCTAGAGTAGACCGCACCTACAATGAGCAGTTCTTT	CSSRVDRTYNEQFF
TRBV24-1	NA	NA	TRBJ2-3	TGTGCCACTGCATCTAGGGATACTCAGTATTTT	CATASRDTQYF
TRBV14	many	NA	TRBJ2-1	TGTGCCAGCAGCCAAGTTCAGATTCTAGATGAGCAGTTCTTC	CASSQVQILDEQFF
TRBV7-2	NA	NA	TRBJ2-1	TGTGCCAGCAGCTTAGCGGGGGGGCCGGGCAATGAGCAGTTCTTC	CASSLAGGPGNEQFF
TRBV7-6	NA	TRBD1	TRBJ2-1	TGTGCCAGCAGCGATCAGGGGGACAGGGGGTCCGAGCAGTTCTTC	CASSDQGDRGSEQFF
TRBV14	once	TRBD2	TRBJ2-7	TGTGCCAGCAGCCACCCTGGACTAGCGTTCTACGAGCAGTACTTC	CASSHPGLAFYEQYF
TRBV29-1	many	NA	TRBJ1-3	TGCAGCGTTGTGGACCCTTCCTCGGGAAACACCATATATTTT	CSVVDPSSGNTIYF
TRBV2	many	TRBD2	TRBJ2-1	TGTGCCAGCAGTGAGGGTTGGGGACTAGCGGGAGTGTGGCAGTTCTTC	CASSEGWGLAGVWQFF
TRBV25-1	once	TRBD2	TRBJ2-1	TGTGCCAGCAGCCAAGCCGGACTAGCGGGGGGGCCAGATGAGCAGTTCTTC	CASSQAGLAGGPDEQFF
TRBV28	NA	TRBD2	TRBJ2-5	TGTGCCAGCAGTTTAGACGCGGGGGGGCGTGAGACCCAGTACTTC	CASSLDAGGRETQYF
TRBV4-1	many	TRBD1	TRBJ1-1	TGCGCCAGCAGCCCCAGACAGGGTTTGTGGACTGAAGCTTTCTTT	CASSPRQGLWTEAFF
TRBV18	once	NA	TRBJ2-2	TGTGCCAGCTCACAACAGACATACGGGATAAACACCGGGGAGCTGTTGTTT	CASSQQTYGINTGELLF
TRBV28	once	NA	TRBJ2-1	NA	CASSFYICSTQTQPGLRNEQFF
TRBV4-2	many	NA	TRBJ2-2	TGTGCCAGCAAAGCGCACGGCACCGGGGAGCTGTTTTTT	CASKAHGTGELFF
TRBV7-8	NA	NA	TRBJ2-5	TGTGCCTGCAGCTTACCGGAAGACAGGAGAAAACAAGAGACCCAGTACTTC	CACSLPEDRRKQETQYF
TRBV12-3/TRBV12-4	many	NA	TRBJ1-5	TGTGCCAGCAGTTTGTTGGATCAGCCCCAGCATTTT	CASSLLDQPQHF
TRBV18	NA	TRBD2	TRBJ2-7	TGTGCCAGCTCAGCCCCGGGACTAGCATACGAGCAGTACTTC	CASSAPGLAYEQYF
TRBV20-1	many	NA	TRBJ1-5	TGCAGTGCTACATATGGAAATCCCGGCAATCAGCCCCAGCATTTT	CSATYGNPGNQPQHF
TRBV28	NA	TRBD2	TRBJ2-2	TGTGCCAGCAGTAGACTAGCGGGGATTACGAACACCGGGGATCTGTTTTTT	CASSRLAGITNTGDLFF